The 21 T cell receptor beta chains below all came from one sample that was sequenced in a study of blood T cells in healthy people across ages. Alongside a J-beta primer mix, a sample-barcoded 5' primer served in a second PCR lasting about 7 to 11 cycles. MiXCR, applied by TCRdb to the 5' RACE reads, yields one record per CDR3 protein. The data show 1.5 million to 2 million distinct CDR3 sequences, around 48% seen once. The specimen sequenced was blood. All receptors come from a woman between 40 and 55 years old in good health.

A few counts support this clonotype. CDR3 DNA sequence: TGCGCCAGCAGCCAAGAAAACGGGGCTGGCTATGGCTACACCTTC. It specifies CASSQENGAGYGYTF. The gene calls are TRBV4-3 and TRBJ1-2; perhaps TRBD1 as D (5 bases). V gave up 0 bases and J gave up 4 bases, with 12 bases separating them. This CDR3 comprises 15 residues. CDR1 and CDR2 from the germline V gene are LGHNA and YSLEER.

This chain joins TRBV12-3 or TRBV12-4 and TRBJ2-3; possibly TRBD1 for D (5 bases). The CDR3 extends over 16 amino acids. V was cut by 3 bases and J by 0 bases, with 13 bases left in between. The CDR3 sequence is CASSFRAVPSTDTQYF. The CDR3 DNA follows: TGTGCCAGCAGTTTCAGGGCAGTACCAAGCACAGATACGCAGTATTTT.

This chain connects TRBV27 to TRBJ2-7, with 7 nucleotides matching TRBD1. TRBJ2-4 explains the end of the DNA better; the J call may be wrong. The length of the CDR3 is 13 residues. The V gene's germline CDR1 is MNHEY and CDR2 SMNVEV (reference sequence). CDR3 nucleotide sequence: TGTGCCAGCAGTTCGAGGGGGCTCGACATTCAGTACTTC. Translation gives CASSSRGLDIQYF.

The chain employs TRBV3-1 and TRBJ1-2, with a possible D match to TRBD1 (6 bases). V was clipped by 4 bases and J by 2 bases, with 14 bases between them. The CDR3 consists of 15 residues. Germline V lookup: CDR1 LGHDT, CDR2 YNNKEL (reference sequence). The CDR3 coding sequence is TGTGCCAGCAGCCCTCGGGGAGGGGGGAACTATGGCTACACCTTC. It yields the protein CASSPRGGGNYGYTF.

There are a few counts of this clonotype. The chain links TRBV2 to TRBJ1-5, with D tentatively TRBD1 (5 bases). The CDR3 runs 15 residues. V lost 3 bases and J 1 base, leaving 10 bases between the germline ends. Germline V CDR1 and CDR2: SNHLY, FYNNEI. CDR3 in DNA: TGTGCCAGCAGTGAGGAGGGGCTCAGCAATCAGCCCCAGCATTTT. Translation gives CASSEEGLSNQPQHF. The variable domain in full, completed from reference TRBV2 and TRBJ1-5, reads EPEVTQTPSHQVTQMGQEVILRCVPISNHLYFYWYRQILGQKVEFLVSFYNNEISEKSEIFDDQFSVERPDGSNFTLKIRSTKLEDSAMYFCASSEEGLSNQPQHFGDGTRLSIL.

This chain links TRBV6-5 with TRBJ2-1, with 8 bases identical to TRBD2. The CDR3 consists of 15 residues. CDR1 MNHEY and CDR2 SVGAGI come from the germline V gene. V shed 5 bases and J 7 bases; nucleotides not matched to a gene: 10. The CDR3 region is CASSLRGESGNEQFF. In DNA form, the CDR3 reads TGTGCCAGCAGTCTGCGGGGGGAATCAGGGAATGAGCAGTTCTTC.

The chain employs TRBV6-5 and TRBJ2-1; TRBD2 matches 9 bases. CDR3 size: 15 residues. Trimming took 7 bases from V and 9 from J; bases not matched to a gene: 13. Germline loops: CDR1 MNHEY, CDR2 SVGAGI. The CDR3 reads CASNLKGTSLTEQFF. The CDR3 nucleotides are TGTGCCAGCAACCTCAAAGGGACTAGCCTTACTGAGCAGTTCTTC.

The CDR3 nucleotides are TGCGCCAGCAGCTTGGACGCAGGCCTGAACACCGGGGAGCTGTTTTTT. As protein: CASSLDAGLNTGELFF. V is TRBV5-1 and J is TRBJ2-2; D not resolved. The CDR3 runs 16 residues. The germline V gene has CDR1 SGHRS and CDR2 YFSETQ. V was pared by 0 bases and J by 1 base, with 10 bases between.

This chain joins TRBV6-6 and TRBJ2-3; D is perhaps TRBD1 (5 bases). Trimming removed 6 bases from V and 5 bases from J, with 15 bases in between. CDR1 is MNHNY, CDR2 SVGAGI, per germline (reference sequence). This CDR3 contains 14 residues. The CDR3 DNA sequence: TGTGCCAGCAGCCTAATGACAGTGAGAGATACGCAGTATTTT. Translation: CASSLMTVRDTQYF.

This clonotype was observed a handful of times. This sequence joins TRBV27 and TRBJ2-1, with 7 bases fitting TRBD2. CDR1 and CDR2 (germline): MNHEY, SMNVEV (reference sequence). V gave up 4 bases and J gave up 10 bases; unmatched junction bases: 7. The CDR3 runs to 13 residues. In nucleotides, the CDR3 is TGTGCCAGCAGTTCCCGGACTAGGGTCGAGCAGTTCTTC. Protein product: CASSSRTRVEQFF.

CDR3 DNA sequence: TGTGCCAGCAGTTTATATAAGGGAGACCTACACCCTAGCAATCAGCCCCAGCATTTT. Translated, it gives CASSLYKGDLHPSNQPQHF. The chain employs TRBV12-3 or TRBV12-4 and TRBJ1-5; D remains unclear. V lost 2 bases to trimming and J lost 0 bases, with 20 bases between them. The CDR3 runs 19 residues.

This clonotype was seen only a few times. V usage is TRBV4-2 and J usage is TRBJ2-6; a weak D match, TRBD1 (6 bases). This CDR3 contains 18 residues. The germline V gene encodes CDR1 LGHNA and CDR2 YNFKEQ. Trimming stripped 7 bases from V and 2 bases from J, with 21 bases between. The CDR3 sequence is CASKATQGPTTGANVLTF. The DNA of the CDR3 is TGTGCCAGCAAAGCCACGCAGGGGCCGACGACTGGGGCCAACGTCCTGACTTTC.

The chain carries TRBV7-8 and TRBJ2-3, with TRBD2 matching over 12 bases. This CDR3 contains 19 residues. V lost 1 base to trimming and J lost 5 bases; unmatched junction nucleotides: 13. In germline, CDR1 is SGHVS, CDR2 FQNEAQ. CDR3 bases: TGTGCCAGCAGCTTAGATCGTGCTAGCGGGGGGGCCTTTAAAGATACGCAGTATTTT. Encoded protein: CASSLDRASGGAFKDTQYF.

The rearrangement joins TRBV5-1 to TRBJ1-2, with unresolved D. Germline CDR1 SGHRS, CDR2 YFSETQ. Trimming pared 4 bases from V and 2 bases from J, leaving 12 bases between. The CDR3 has 14 amino acids. The DNA of the CDR3 is TGCGCCAGCAGCGTGGGCAAATCGAACTATGGCTACACCTTC. Its translation: CASSVGKSNYGYTF. The entire variable domain, with the rest obtained from reference TRBV5-1 and TRBJ1-2, is as follows: KAGVTQTPRYLIKTRGQQVTLSCSPISGHRSVSWYQQTPGQGLQFLFEYFSETQRNKGNFPGRFSGRQFSNSRSEMNVSTLELGDSALYLCASSVGKSNYGYTFGSGTRLTVV.

The chain recombines TRBV7-8 with TRBJ2-4; D is possibly TRBD2 (5 bases). With the DNA end fitting TRBJ2-7 better, the J assignment may be wrong. There are 15 residues in the CDR3. CDR1 and CDR2 (germline): SGHVS, FQNEAQ. CDR3 bases: TGTGCCAGCAGCTTAGGCCCAGCGGAGACATACGAGCAGTACTTC. It yields the protein CASSLGPAETYEQYF.

This rearrangement joins TRBV12-3 or TRBV12-4 to TRBJ2-3; D unclear. This CDR3 spans 18 amino acids. The V and J ends lost 7 bases and 2 bases respectively, with 25 bases between them. In DNA form, the CDR3 reads TGTGCCAGCACCAATCTTCTGGCCCCCGGGCAGGACACAGATACGCAGTATTTT. This gives the protein CASTNLLAPGQDTDTQYF.

V is TRBV6-2 or TRBV6-3 and J is TRBJ1-1, with D unresolved. This CDR3 region has 11 residues. From germline, CDR1 is MNHEY and CDR2 SVGEGT. Deletions cut 8 bases from V and 1 base from J, with 5 bases between. CDR3 loop: CASGKNTEAFF. CDR3 sequence (DNA): TGTGCCAGCGGTAAGAACACTGAAGCTTTCTTT.

The CDR3, as DNA: TGCAGTGCCAAATCCGGGAGCCCCGAACGCGTTGAAAAACTGTTTTTT. Translation: CSAKSGSPERVEKLFF. The J gene is TRBJ1-4, the V gene TRBV20-1; no reliable D call. The V end was cut by 6 bases, the J end by 7 bases, with 24 bases between. Per germline, CDR1 DFQATT and CDR2 SNEGSKA (reference sequence). This CDR3 is built from 16 residues.

The rearrangement links TRBV4-3 to TRBJ1-2; D might be TRBD1 (6 bases). Per germline, CDR1 LGHNA and CDR2 YSLEER. CDR3 size: 15 residues. Trimming stripped 5 bases from V and 8 bases from J, with 21 bases between. As DNA, the CDR3 is TGCGCCAGCAGCTCCGCGGGAGCCAGGGGCAGCGGCTACACCTTC. It specifies CASSSAGARGSGYTF.

This clonotype was recorded a few times. This rearrangement joins TRBV6-1 to TRBJ2-6; D call uncertain. The germline gives CDR1 MNHNS, CDR2 SASEGT. V lost 4 bases to trimming and J lost 0 bases, with 7 bases between them. This CDR3 is built from 15 residues. CDR3 nucleotides: TGTGCCAGCAGTGGTTCGCCCTCTGGGGCCAACGTCCTGACTTTC. The encoded protein is CASSGSPSGANVLTF.

This clonotype has just a few counts. The chain couples TRBV20-1 to TRBJ2-6; no definite D call. Between the trimmed V and J ends, which lost 0 bases and 0 bases, there was a span of 12 bases. Germline CDR1 and CDR2: DFQATT and SNEGSKA (reference sequence). There are 17 residues in the CDR3. The CDR3 DNA reads as TGCAGTGCTAGAGATTTGCGGCTCAACTCTGGGGCCAACGTCCTGACTTTC. The encoded protein is CSARDLRLNSGANVLTF.